This T cell receptor (beta chain) emerged from a study of beta chain features in type 1 diabetes. General study findings and limits: All four CD4+ subsets of Type 1 diabetes patients contained TCRB CDR3s that were moderately but significantly shorter.

Naive, central memory, regulatory and stem cell-like memory cells within the CD4+ compartment were sorted using CD45RO/CCR7/CD25/CD127/CD95/CD27. In this sample, this clone turned up a few times. What it binds is not known. The whole isolated RNA underwent reverse transcription, so sequencing captured expressed TCRB transcripts. Clones were read by immunoSEQ multiplex PCR, and TCRdb kept only the in-frame ones, dropping some. There are approximately 260,000 clones in the sample; around 24% occur only once, and roughly 0.011% lies in the top ten. Sequencing was carried out using naive CD4+ T cells from blood. The receptor was derived from a woman aged 25-40 years with type 1 diabetes.

The CDR3 DNA reads TGTGCCAGCAGTCTCAACACTGAAGCTTTCTTT. It is translated as CASSLNTEAFF. The chain uses TRBV7-9 and TRBJ1-1; D is ambiguous. The CDR3 sequence is 11 residues long. The ends were cut back, 6 bases at V and 2 bases at J, with 4 bases in the middle. The germline V gene has CDR1 SEHNR and CDR2 FQNEAQ (reference sequence). The variable domain in full, completed from reference TRBV7-9 and TRBJ1-1, reads DTGVSQNPRHKITKRGQNVTFRCDPISEHNRLYWYRQTLGQGPEFLTYFQNEAQLEKSRLLSDRFSAERPKGSFSTLEIQRTEQGDSAMYLCASSLNTEAFFGQGTRLTVV.